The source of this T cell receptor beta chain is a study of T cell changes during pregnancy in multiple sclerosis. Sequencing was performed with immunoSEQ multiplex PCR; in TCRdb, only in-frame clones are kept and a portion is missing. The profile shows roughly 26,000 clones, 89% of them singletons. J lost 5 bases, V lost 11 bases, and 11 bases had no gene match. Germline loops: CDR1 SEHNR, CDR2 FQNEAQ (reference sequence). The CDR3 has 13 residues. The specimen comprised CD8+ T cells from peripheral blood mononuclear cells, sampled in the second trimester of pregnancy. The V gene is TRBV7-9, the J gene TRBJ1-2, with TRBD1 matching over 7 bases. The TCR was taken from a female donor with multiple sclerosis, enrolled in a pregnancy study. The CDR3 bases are TGTGCCGGTACAGGGGATCCCGCTTATGGCTACACCTTC. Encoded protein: CAGTGDPAYGYTF.